This T cell receptor (beta chain) is drawn from a study of T cell responses to AZD1222 COVID-19 vaccine. Study-wide points: CD4 TCRs linked to vaccination spanned spike, dominating at 160-218 and 743-854.

Sequenced by immunoSEQ multiplex PCR; TCRdb stores in-frame clones only, minus some. The profile covers approximately 160,000 clones, with approximately 90% appearing a single time and 2.5% to 3% taken by the ten largest. Trimming at V came to 5 bases and at J to 5 bases, leaving 10 bases not matched to a gene. Germline values: CDR1 SGHRS, CDR2 YFSETQ. The CDR3 contains 15 residues. This clone was seen a handful of times. The antigen remains undetermined. The sequence derives from an adult in good health. The chain links TRBV5-1 to TRBJ1-2; TRBD1 agrees at 9 bases. The sample in question was peripheral blood, obtained on day 0 of AZD1222 vaccination. The CDR3 nucleotides are TGCGCCAGCAGTCCGGGACAGGGTATACGGTATGGCTACACCTTC. This gives the protein CASSPGQGIRYGYTF.